This T cell receptor (beta chain) originates from a study of cytomegalovirus exposure and HLA in healthy donors. Whole-study results and caveats: In a later analysis, at a false discovery rate of 0.05, roughly 16,000 TCR beta sequences matched HLA alleles. Altogether, around 160 TCR beta chains were recorded as cytomegalovirus-associated.

V shed 3 bases, J shed 5 bases, and the junction held 3 bases outside the gene matches. The germline V gene has CDR1 SGHDN and CDR2 FVKESK. This CDR3 has 15 residues. This clone was observed a single time. Its cognate antigen is unknown. 13 Jbeta primers and 60 Vbeta primers were used for the PCR. Data came from immunoSEQ multiplex PCR; TCRdb stores just in-frame clones and leaves some out. The sample includes about 98,000 clones, roughly 80% of them seen just once. The clonotype comes from a man between 40 and 49 years old in good health and CMV-seronegative. The chain links TRBV14 to TRBJ1-6, with 8 bases aligning to TRBD1. Material: PBMCs. The CDR3, as DNA: TGTGCCAGCAGCCACTTGGACAGGGATAATTCACCCCTCCACTTT. Its translation is CASSHLDRDNSPLHF.